This note documents a single T cell receptor (beta chain) sequence. Its specificity is not known. The CDR3 covers 15 residues. CDR1 and CDR2 (germline): MGHRA, YSYEKL. The V and J ends lost 1 base and 0 bases respectively, with 9 bases between them. The data derive from a study of T cell responses to AZD1222 COVID-19 vaccine. Whole-study findings and limits: Spike-specific TCR breadth and depth grew following two AZD1222 doses. It should be noted that donors were predominantly white British and more often female, and clonal diversity was possibly underestimated. Nearly half of spike-specific TCRs reportedly go after variant regions that carry no mutations.

Sequenced by immunoSEQ multiplex PCR; TCRdb stores in-frame clones only, minus some. The sample shows around 130,000 clones, about 93% of them seen only once. This rearrangement joins TRBV4-1 to TRBJ1-2; D call uncertain. The source is an adult in good health. The sample consisted of peripheral blood, taken on day 0 of AZD1222 vaccination. The CDR3 spells CASSQVVRANYGYTF. The CDR3 DNA follows: TGCGCCAGCAGCCAAGTAGTCCGAGCTAACTATGGCTACACCTTC.